The rows below give T cell receptor beta chains drawn from one sample of a study of T cell responses to AZD1222 COVID-19 vaccine. Produced via immunoSEQ multiplex PCR; TCRdb's table is partial and in-frame only. The sample consists of some 120,000 clones, approximately 93% of them appearing once. Sample: peripheral blood, taken on day 0 of AZD1222 vaccination. These TCRs come from an adult in good health. The CDR3 runs from the conserved cysteine through the conserved F or W. The D gene is left open where the match is weak. Size is stated for part of the rows, as once, few or many counts, or as a class when the clone is expanded.

-,TRBV6-1,-,TRBJ2-2,CASSEGGANTGELFF,TGTGCCAGCAGTGAAGGGGGAGCGAACACCGGGGAGCTGTTTTTT
few,TRBV21-1,-,TRBJ1-5,CASSRDRPYSNQPQHF,TGTGCCAGCAGCAGGGACAGACCATATAGCAATCAGCCCCAGCATTTT
-,TRBV6-5,-,TRBJ2-2,CASSFQGIWDTGELFF,TGTGCCAGCAGTTTTCAGGGGATTTGGGACACCGGGGAGCTGTTTTTT
-,TRBV7-8,TRBD1,TRBJ1-2,CASSPGGEGYTF,TGTGCCAGCAGCCCAGGGGGCGAGGGCTACACCTTC
-,TRBV27,-,TRBJ2-6,CASSALSGANVLTF,TGTGCCAGCAGTGCCCTCTCTGGGGCCAACGTCCTGACTTTC
-,TRBV3-1/TRBV3-2,TRBD1,TRBJ2-2,CASSQKTGIDTGELFF,TGTGCCAGCAGCCAAAAGACAGGGATCGACACCGGGGAGCTGTTTTTT
-,TRBV7-8,TRBD2,TRBJ2-1,CASSSRRPGTSSSGRADEQFF,TGTGCCAGCAGCTCCCGCCGTCCCGGGACCAGTTCTAGCGGGAGGGCCGATGAGCAGTTCTTC
-,TRBV19,TRBD1,TRBJ1-2,CASSQGTVLGYTF,TGTGCCAGTAGTCAAGGGACAGTTCTTGGCTACACCTTC
few,TRBV29-1,-,TRBJ1-5,CSVGHDLGAQHF,TGCAGCGTTGGACATGACCTCGGGGCCCAGCATTTT
-,TRBV4-3,-,TRBJ2-2,CASSQDRTGRGELFF,TGCGCCAGCAGCCAAGATAGGACGGGGCGCGGGGAGCTGTTTTTT
-,TRBV7-3,-,TRBJ1-1,CASSLREASEAFF,TGTGCCAGCAGCTTAAGAGAGGCTAGTGAAGCTTTCTTT
-,TRBV28,-,TRBJ2-1,CASSSVGVRYEQFF,TGTGCCAGCAGTTCGGTGGGAGTTCGCTATGAGCAGTTCTTC
-,TRBV19,TRBD1,TRBJ2-3,CASSHDRVADTQYF,TGTGCCAGTAGTCACGACAGGGTCGCAGATACGCAGTATTTT
-,TRBV28,-,TRBJ2-2,CASTNRGRELFF,TGTGCCAGCACCAACCGGGGCCGGGAGCTGTTTTTT
few,TRBV5-6,TRBD1,TRBJ1-2,CASSLRQGATNYGYTF,TGTGCCAGCAGCTTAAGGCAGGGGGCCACTAACTATGGCTACACCTTC
-,TRBV12-3/TRBV12-4,-,TRBJ2-3,CASSSSTDTQYF,TGTGCCAGCAGTTCCAGCACAGATACGCAGTATTTT
-,TRBV7-3,TRBD2,TRBJ2-3,CASSLMGSGGPDTQYF,TGTGCCAGCAGCTTAATGGGTAGCGGGGGCCCAGATACGCAGTATTTT
-,TRBV4-2,-,TRBJ1-1,CASSQDKLGKGTEAFF,TGTGCCAGCAGCCAAGATAAATTGGGAAAGGGCACTGAAGCTTTCTTT
-,TRBV4-2,-,TRBJ1-4,CASSQDPQGELFF,TGTGCCAGCAGCCAAGATCCACAGGGAGAACTGTTTTTT
-,TRBV7-9,-,TRBJ2-5,CASSPGTIETQYF,TGTGCCAGCAGCCCCGGGACAATTGAGACCCAGTACTTC
-,TRBV4-1,-,TRBJ1-4,CASSFRVLGATNEKLFF,TGCGCCAGCAGCTTCCGGGTCTTGGGGGCAACTAATGAAAAACTGTTTTTT
few,TRBV29-1,-,TRBJ1-1,CSVTHNTEAFF,TGCAGCGTTACCCACAACACTGAAGCTTTCTTT
-,TRBV27,TRBD1,TRBJ2-1,CASSKPQGVGEQFF,TGTGCCAGCAGTAAGCCCCAGGGGGTGGGTGAGCAGTTCTTC
once,TRBV28,TRBD1,TRBJ1-4,CASSTPTGGAEKLFF,TGTGCCAGCAGCACCCCGACAGGGGGTGCTGAAAAACTGTTTTTT
-,TRBV7-2,TRBD2,TRBJ2-3,CASSYGTSEADTQYF,TGTGCCAGCAGCTACGGGACTAGCGAAGCAGATACGCAGTATTTT
-,TRBV5-1,-,TRBJ2-1,CASSPTQGSSYNEQFF,TGCGCCAGCAGTCCCACACAGGGTTCTTCCTACAATGAGCAGTTCTTC
-,TRBV4-1,-,TRBJ1-2,CASSQGGVNYGYTF,TGCGCCAGCAGCCAAGGAGGGGTTAACTATGGCTACACCTTC
-,TRBV6-5,-,TRBJ1-1,CASSYWGPTGAFF,TGTGCCAGCAGTTACTGGGGTCCCACAGGAGCTTTCTTT
-,TRBV27,-,TRBJ1-1,CASRRGEGTEAFF,TGTGCCAGCAGGCGGGGCGAGGGGACTGAAGCTTTCTTT
-,TRBV10-3,TRBD2,TRBJ2-1,CAIRKLAGGSDEQFF,TGTGCCATCAGGAAACTAGCGGGAGGCTCCGATGAGCAGTTCTTC
-,TRBV11-3,-,TRBJ2-2,CASSLLRAGELFF,TGTGCCAGCAGCCTCCTTCGAGCCGGGGAGCTGTTTTTT
-,TRBV29-1,-,TRBJ1-1,CSVTGGPEAFF,TGCAGCGTAACCGGGGGACCTGAAGCTTTCTTT
-,TRBV7-2,-,TRBJ1-2,CASSLGLNYGYTF,TGTGCCAGCAGCTTAGGACTGAACTATGGCTACACCTTC
-,TRBV5-1,-,TRBJ1-6,CASSEGVGGSPLHF,TGCGCCAGCAGCGAGGGGGTGGGAGGTTCACCCCTCCACTTT
-,TRBV19,-,TRBJ1-2,CASSIATGWVTDYGYTF,TGTGCCAGTAGTATAGCCACGGGCTGGGTAACGGACTATGGCTACACCTTC
-,TRBV5-1,-,TRBJ1-2,CASSLGGQLNYGYTF,TGCGCCAGCAGCTTGGGAGGACAGTTAAACTATGGCTACACCTTC
-,TRBV27,TRBD1,TRBJ1-6,CASSPPTGTIGIRTLHF,TGTGCCAGCAGTCCCCCGACAGGGACAATAGGTATAAGAACCCTCCACTTT
-,TRBV5-6,-,TRBJ2-7,CASSSGRRYEQYF,TGTGCCAGCAGCTCGGGACGGAGATACGAGCAGTACTTC
-,TRBV19,-,TRBJ1-2,CASSIKANYGYTF,TGTGCCAGTAGTATCAAGGCTAACTATGGCTACACCTTC
-,TRBV6-5,TRBD1,TRBJ2-5,CASHPGQGKLETQYF,TGTGCCAGCCATCCGGGACAGGGGAAATTGGAGACCCAGTACTTC
-,TRBV27,TRBD2,TRBJ2-2,CASSRGLAGTGELFF,TGTGCCAGCAGTCGGGGACTAGCGGGCACCGGGGAGCTGTTTTTT
-,TRBV9,-,TRBJ1-2,CASSALPPGTSGYTF,TGTGCTAGCAGCGCACTGCCTCCCGGGACAAGTGGCTACACCTTC
-,TRBV7-2,TRBD1,TRBJ1-2,CASRPGQVLGGYTF,TGTGCCAGCAGGCCGGGACAGGTATTAGGTGGCTACACCTTC
-,TRBV2,-,TRBJ2-5,CASSEGSGGQETQYF,TGTGCCAGCAGTGAAGGTTCAGGGGGGCAAGAGACCCAGTACTTC
-,TRBV28,-,TRBJ1-6,CASSLDLSSPLHF,TGTGCCAGCAGTTTGGATCTATCCTCACCCCTCCACTTT
-,TRBV5-1,-,TRBJ1-1,CASSLDRNTEAFF,TGCGCCAGCAGCCTGGACCGGAACACTGAAGCTTTCTTT
few,TRBV18,-,TRBJ1-3,CASSPNSGGRSSGNTIYF,TGTGCCAGCTCACCAAACTCCGGGGGCCGAAGCTCTGGAAACACCATATATTTT
-,TRBV15,TRBD2,TRBJ2-3,CATRGSGRVVDTQYF,TGTGCCACCCGGGGTAGCGGGAGGGTGGTAGATACGCAGTATTTT
once,TRBV28,-,TRBJ1-2,CASSPLREGHGYTF,TGTGCCAGCAGCCCTTTGCGGGAAGGACATGGCTACACCTTC
-,TRBV3-1/TRBV3-2,-,TRBJ2-7,CASSHLGAEGEQYF,TGTGCCAGCAGCCACTTGGGAGCCGAGGGGGAGCAGTACTTC
-,TRBV6-5,TRBD1,TRBJ1-2,CASHLIDRGHGYTF,TGTGCCAGTCACCTAATCGACAGGGGACATGGCTACACCTTC
-,TRBV10-3,TRBD2,TRBJ2-1,CAIAGTSVYNEQFF,TGTGCCATCGCCGGGACTAGCGTATACAATGAGCAGTTCTTC
-,TRBV3-1/TRBV3-2,TRBD1,TRBJ1-4,CASSRRTGGREKLFF,TGTGCCAGCAGCCGACGGACAGGGGGCCGTGAAAAACTGTTTTTT
-,TRBV7-9,TRBD1,TRBJ1-2,CASSLQDRGNYGYTF,TGTGCCAGCAGCTTACAGGACAGGGGGAACTATGGCTACACCTTC
-,TRBV9,-,TRBJ2-2,CASSVVENTGELFF,TGTGCCAGCAGCGTAGTTGAAAACACCGGGGAGCTGTTTTTT